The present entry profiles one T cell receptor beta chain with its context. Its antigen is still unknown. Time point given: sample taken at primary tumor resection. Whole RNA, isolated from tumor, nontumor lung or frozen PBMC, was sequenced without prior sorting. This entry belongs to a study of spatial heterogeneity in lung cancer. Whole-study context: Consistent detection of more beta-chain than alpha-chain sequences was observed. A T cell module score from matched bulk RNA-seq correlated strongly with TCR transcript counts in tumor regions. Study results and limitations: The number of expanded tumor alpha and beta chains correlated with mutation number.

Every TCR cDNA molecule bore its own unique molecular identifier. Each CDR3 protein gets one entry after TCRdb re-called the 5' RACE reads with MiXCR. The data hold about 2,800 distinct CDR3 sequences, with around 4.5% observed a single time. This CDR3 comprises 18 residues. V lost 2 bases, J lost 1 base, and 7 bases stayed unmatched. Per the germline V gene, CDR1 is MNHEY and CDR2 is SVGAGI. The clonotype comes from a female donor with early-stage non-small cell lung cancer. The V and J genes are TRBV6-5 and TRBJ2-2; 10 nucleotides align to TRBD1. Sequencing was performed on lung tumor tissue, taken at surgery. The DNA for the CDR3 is TGTGCCAGCAGTTACCGCGGGACAGGGGTCGGGAACACCGGGGAGCTGTTTTTT. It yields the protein CASSYRGTGVGNTGELFF.